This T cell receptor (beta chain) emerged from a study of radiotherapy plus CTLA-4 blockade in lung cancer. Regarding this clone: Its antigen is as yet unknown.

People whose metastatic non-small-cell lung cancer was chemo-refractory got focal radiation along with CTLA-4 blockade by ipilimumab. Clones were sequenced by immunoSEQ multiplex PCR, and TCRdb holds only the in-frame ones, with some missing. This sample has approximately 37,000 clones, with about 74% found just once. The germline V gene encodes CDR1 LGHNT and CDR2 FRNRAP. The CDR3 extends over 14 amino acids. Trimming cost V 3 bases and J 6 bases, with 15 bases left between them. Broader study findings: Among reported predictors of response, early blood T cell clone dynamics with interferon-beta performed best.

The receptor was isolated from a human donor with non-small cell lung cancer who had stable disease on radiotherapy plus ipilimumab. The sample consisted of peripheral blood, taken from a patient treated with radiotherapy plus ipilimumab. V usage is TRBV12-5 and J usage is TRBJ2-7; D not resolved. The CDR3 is CASGFSALTGEQYF. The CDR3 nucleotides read TGTGCTAGTGGTTTCTCGGCCCTCACGGGCGAGCAGTACTTC.